This entry describes one TCR beta chain. Antigen: not known. The data belong to a study of T cell responses to AZD1222 COVID-19 vaccine. The study's findings and limits: It was only after the peak T cell response that any repertoires were sampled.

Per the germline V gene, CDR1 is LGHDT and CDR2 is YNNKEL (reference sequence). The CDR3 covers 13 residues. J gave up 8 bases and V 3 bases, and 5 bases lay outside the gene matches. Here immunoSEQ multiplex PCR was the method, and the copy in TCRdb shows in-frame clones only, minus some. The sample yields fewer than 200,000 clones, roughly 94% seen once. The sample in question was peripheral blood, obtained on day 0 of MenACWY control vaccination. The sequence was collected from an adult in good health. This rearrangement joins TRBV3-1 (or the pseudogene TRBV3-2) to TRBJ1-2; 8 bases map to TRBD1. The CDR3 loop is CASSHRQGTGYTF. In DNA form, the CDR3 reads TGTGCCAGCAGCCATAGACAGGGGACGGGCTACACCTTC.